The rows below give T cell receptor beta chains drawn from one sample of a study of graft-versus-host responses after intestinal transplantation. What these receptors recognize is not known. Sequenced by immunoSEQ multiplex PCR; TCRdb stores in-frame clones only, minus some. The sample carries 90,000 to 100,000 clones, 75% to 95% recorded once. The sequencing here drew on unstimulated CD8+ T cells sorted from spleen or lymph node cells, taken before intestinal transplant. Receptors originate from a human donor who received an intestinal transplant. CDR3s include the opening cysteine and the closing phenylalanine or tryptophan. D genes are given only for firm matches. Not every row has a clone size; where given, it reads once, few, many or a size class.

clone size,D gene,J gene,V gene,CDR3 protein,CDR3 DNA
.,.,TRBJ1-4,TRBV19,CASSILGQNEKLFF,TGTGCCAGTAGTATCTTGGGGCAGAATGAAAAACTGTTTTTT
.,TRBD2,TRBJ2-1,TRBV9,CASSELAGSSYNEQFF,TGTGCCAGCAGCGAACTAGCGGGCAGCTCCTACAATGAGCAGTTCTTC
.,TRBD1,TRBJ2-7,TRBV5-1,CASFRDRGSPYEQYF,TGCGCCAGCTTCCGGGACAGGGGGTCTCCCTACGAGCAGTACTTC
.,.,TRBJ1-1,TRBV5-1,CASTPWGLNTEAFF,TGCGCCAGCACCCCCTGGGGCTTGAACACTGAAGCTTTCTTT
.,.,TRBJ1-1,TRBV19,CATLTEGTEAFF,TGTGCCACTTTGACGGAGGGGACTGAAGCTTTCTTT
.,.,TRBJ1-1,TRBV5-1,CASSVSTNTEAFF,TGCGCCAGCAGCGTATCTACTAACACTGAAGCTTTCTTT
.,.,TRBJ2-5,TRBV4-1,CASSQVHHKPEETQYF,TGCGCCAGCAGCCAAGTCCATCATAAGCCGGAAGAGACCCAGTACTTC
.,TRBD1,TRBJ1-4,TRBV28,CASSLWLGGQGNEKLFF,TGTGCCAGCAGTTTATGGCTGGGTGGACAGGGTAATGAAAAACTGTTTTTT
.,TRBD2,TRBJ2-3,TRBV5-4,CASSFSGSGADTQYF,TGTGCCAGCAGCTTTAGCGGGAGTGGGGCAGATACGCAGTATTTT
.,.,TRBJ2-5,TRBV10-3,CAISESDEGEETQYF,TGTGCCATCAGTGAGTCGGACGAGGGGGAAGAGACCCAGTACTTC
.,.,TRBJ2-7,TRBV18,CASSPRTAGPLPSYEQYF,TGTGCCAGCTCACCCCGGACAGCCGGTCCCCTGCCTTCCTACGAGCAGTACTTC
once,.,TRBJ2-7,TRBV28,CASSFGDSYEQYF,TGTGCCAGCAGTTTCGGGGACTCCTACGAGCAGTACTTC
.,.,TRBJ2-1,TRBV9,CASSTRGGVPEVDNEQFF,TGTGCCAGCAGCACCCGGGGTGGGGTCCCGGAGGTTGACAATGAGCAGTTCTTC
once,.,TRBJ1-2,TRBV7-8,CASSLPGAGYTF,TGTGCCAGCAGCTTACCAGGGGCCGGCTACACCTTC
.,TRBD2,TRBJ2-3,TRBV11-2,CASSLAGRETDTQYF,TGTGCCAGCAGCTTAGCCGGGAGGGAGACAGATACGCAGTATTTT
.,.,TRBJ2-2,TRBV6-4,CASKTGAGELFF,TGTGCCAGCAAAACGGGGGCCGGGGAGCTGTTTTTT
once,.,TRBJ2-3,TRBV7-9,CASSGLLGDITDTQYF,TGTGCCAGCAGCGGCCTCCTAGGGGATATCACAGATACGCAGTATTTT
.,TRBD1,TRBJ1-1,TRBV5-6,CASSRRGPDTEAFF,TGTGCCAGCAGCCGCAGGGGGCCGGACACTGAAGCTTTCTTT
.,TRBD1,TRBJ1-1,TRBV30,CACQPGTGSTEAFF,TGTGCCTGCCAACCCGGGACAGGGTCGACTGAAGCTTTCTTT
.,TRBD2,TRBJ2-1,TRBV11-2,CASSLGSGMSSYNEQFF,TGTGCCAGCAGCTTAGGGAGCGGGATGAGCTCCTACAATGAGCAGTTCTTC
.,.,TRBJ2-2,TRBV28,CASSFEAGMDGELFF,TGTGCCAGCAGTTTCGAGGCTGGAATGGACGGGGAGCTGTTTTTT
.,.,TRBJ1-2,TRBV11-2,CASSPFPGDNYGYTF,TGTGCCAGCAGTCCTTTTCCAGGGGATAACTATGGCTACACCTTC
.,.,TRBJ2-7,TRBV10-2,CASRNRDFPYEQYF,TGCGCCAGCAGAAACAGGGATTTCCCCTACGAGCAGTACTTC